A selection of T cell receptor beta chains follows, all from one sample in a study of blood T cell repertoires in COVID-19. Sequencing used immunoSEQ multiplex PCR; TCRdb keeps in-frame clones, though not all of them. The sample has 110,000 or so clones; 70% to 90% are singletons. The specimen sequenced was peripheral blood. All receptors come from a woman between 50 and 59 years old with acute or convalescent COVID-19. Both conserved end residues are part of each CDR3. A D gene is named only where the DNA matches it firmly. Clone size is not always given. Where it is, it says once, few, many or a class for expanded clones.

V gene,J gene,D gene,clone size,CDR3 DNA,CDR3 protein
TRBV3-1/TRBV3-2,TRBJ1-3,NA,NA,TGTGCCAGCAGCCCTATCAGACAGGTTTCTCGAAACACCATATATTTT,CASSPIRQVSRNTIYF
TRBV19,TRBJ2-3,NA,once,TGTGCCAGTAGTATGTGGGGCGGAGATACGCAGTATTTT,CASSMWGGDTQYF
TRBV7-9,TRBJ1-2,TRBD1,NA,TGTGCCAGCAGCTTAGCACGGACAGGCTATGGCTACACCTTC,CASSLARTGYGYTF
TRBV25-1,TRBJ1-1,TRBD1,NA,TGTGCCAGCAGTGGCAGGGGGCTTCTGAACACTGAAGCTTTCTTT,CASSGRGLLNTEAFF
TRBV10-3,TRBJ1-6,NA,NA,TGTGCCATCAGTGAGACAGATTATAATTCACCCCTCCACTTT,CAISETDYNSPLHF
TRBV6-1,TRBJ1-2,NA,NA,TGTGCCAGCAGTGAAGCTTCCGGGTCCCCCCCGCGCTATGGCTACACCTTC,CASSEASGSPPRYGYTF
TRBV11-3,TRBJ1-4,NA,NA,TGTGCCAGAAGCGGGAGACTCCTTTATGATAATGAAAAACTGTTTTTT,CARSGRLLYDNEKLFF
TRBV28,TRBJ1-6,NA,once,TGTGGAGCACGGCGGGTCAATAATTCACCCCTCCACTTT,CGARRVNNSPLHF
TRBV28,TRBJ1-2,NA,NA,TGTGCCAGCAGTTTAGTCTCCGTAGGGGTCTATGGCTACACCTTC,CASSLVSVGVYGYTF
TRBV10-3,TRBJ2-1,TRBD2,NA,TGTGCCATCGTTAGGACTAGCGGACCTCACCCCAAGCGGAGCTCCTACAATGAGCAGTTCTTC,CAIVRTSGPHPKRSSYNEQFF
TRBV21-1,TRBJ1-5,NA,NA,TGTGCCAGGACTTTTTGGACAGGGGAGGCCCTCGTACATTATAGCAATCAGCCCCAGCATTTT,CARTFWTGEALVHYSNQPQHF
TRBV4-1,TRBJ2-3,TRBD2,NA,TGCGCCAGCAGCCAAGATTCGACTAGCGGGGGCACAGATACGCAGTATTTT,CASSQDSTSGGTDTQYF
TRBV5-1,TRBJ2-3,TRBD1,NA,TGCGCCAGCAGTTCGGGACAGGCGAACACAGATACGCAGTATTTT,CASSSGQANTDTQYF
TRBV24-1,TRBJ1-2,NA,NA,TGTGCCACCAGTGCAGGTCCTAACTATGGCTACACCTTC,CATSAGPNYGYTF
TRBV19,TRBJ2-1,NA,NA,TGTGCCAGTAGTTGGGGGGGCAGGGAGCAGTTCTTC,CASSWGGREQFF
TRBV28,TRBJ2-7,NA,once,TGTGCCAGCAGTTTAGCGGGCCTCTCCTACGAGCAGTACTTC,CASSLAGLSYEQYF